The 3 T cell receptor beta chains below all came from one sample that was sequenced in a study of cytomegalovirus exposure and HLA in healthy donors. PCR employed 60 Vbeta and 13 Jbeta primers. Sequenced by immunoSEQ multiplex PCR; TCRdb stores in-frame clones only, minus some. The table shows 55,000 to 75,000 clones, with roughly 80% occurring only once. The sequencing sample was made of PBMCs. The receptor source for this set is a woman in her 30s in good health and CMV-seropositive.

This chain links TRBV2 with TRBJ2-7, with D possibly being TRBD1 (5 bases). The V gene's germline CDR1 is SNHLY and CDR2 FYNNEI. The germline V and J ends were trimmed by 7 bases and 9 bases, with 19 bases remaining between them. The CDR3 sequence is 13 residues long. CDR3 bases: TGTGCCAGCACCGAATGGCAGGGCGAAGTGCAGTACTTC. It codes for CASTEWQGEVQYF.

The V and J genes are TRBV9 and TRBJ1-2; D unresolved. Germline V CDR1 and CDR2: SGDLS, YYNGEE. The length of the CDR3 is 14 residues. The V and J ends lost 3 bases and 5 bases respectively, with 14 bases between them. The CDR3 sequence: CASSAVGSLYGYTF. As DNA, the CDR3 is TGTGCCAGCAGCGCGGTCGGGTCCCTTTATGGCTACACCTTC.

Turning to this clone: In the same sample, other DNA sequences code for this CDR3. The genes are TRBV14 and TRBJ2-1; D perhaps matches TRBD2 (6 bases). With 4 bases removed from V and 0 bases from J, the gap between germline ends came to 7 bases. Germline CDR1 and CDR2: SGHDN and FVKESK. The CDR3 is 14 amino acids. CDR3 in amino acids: CASSRGGSYNEQFF. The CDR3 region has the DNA TGTGCCAGCAGCCGGGGAGGCTCCTACAATGAGCAGTTCTTC.